One T cell receptor beta chain is described in this entry. No antigen is known for it. Positive CCR7 selection of CD45RO-negative cells yielded the naive CD8 cells, and terminally differentiated effector memory CD45RA+ cells were excluded. This specimen belongs to a study of shared clonotypes between healthy human individuals. At a deep level, the assay was run. Each replicate PCR on the sorted subsets used about 0.2 ug DNA (around 31,000 T cell genomes). Measured with immunoSEQ multiplex PCR; TCRdb has only the in-frame clones, and not every one. The sample lists millions of clones; about 95% were seen once. Study results and caveats: Rarefaction indicated that sorted-subset sequencing remained incomplete although depth was large.

This CDR3 contains 14 residues. The germline V and J ends were trimmed by 10 bases and 2 bases, with 16 bases remaining between them. The V gene's germline CDR1 is KGHSH and CDR2 LQKENI. Sequences were obtained from naive CD8+ T cells sorted from blood. The sequence was obtained from a man aged 18 to 29 in good health. The chain carries TRBV18 and TRBJ2-3, with D uncertain. The CDR3 protein is CATVLNGVTDTQYF. CDR3 bases: TGTGCCACCGTGCTCAACGGTGTCACAGATACGCAGTATTTT.